Listed here are 10 T cell receptor beta chains from one sample, sequenced in a study of OX40 agonist ivuxolimab in advanced cancers. Clones were sequenced by immunoSEQ multiplex PCR, and TCRdb holds only the in-frame ones, with some missing. The sample holds more than 40,000 clones, 84% seen once. This specimen was CD4+ or CD8+ T cells sorted from blood, taken in a trial of the OX40 agonist ivuxolimab. Source of these receptors: an adult with an advanced solid tumor such as melanoma, head and neck, liver or kidney cancer.

This clone was observed a single time. This chain uses TRBV5-5 with TRBJ2-1; 7 bases map to TRBD2. The V segment lost 0 bases and the J segment 4 bases; nucleotides outside the gene matches: 10. The CDR3 is 17 residues long. Looked up from germline, CDR1 is SGHKS and CDR2 is YYEKEE (reference sequence). The CDR3 loop reads CASSLERGGSPYNEQFF. As DNA, the CDR3 is TGTGCCAGCAGCTTGGAGAGGGGCGGGAGCCCATACAATGAGCAGTTCTTC.

This sequence joins TRBV27 and TRBJ2-6; 7 positions match TRBD1. CDR1 is MNHEY and CDR2 is SMNVEV in the germline V gene (reference sequence). Unmatched junction bases numbered 5, after V lost 3 bases and J lost 0 bases. There are 17 residues in the CDR3. Written as DNA, the CDR3 is TGTGCCAGCAGTTTGTCAGGGGGTTTCTCTGGGGCCAACGTCCTGACTTTC. Translating it yields CASSLSGGFSGANVLTF.

V is TRBV9 and J is TRBJ2-3; D is undetermined. V was cut by 2 bases and J by 4 bases, with 8 bases left in between. The CDR3 has 13 residues. CDR1 is SGDLS, CDR2 YYNGEE, per germline. CDR3 protein: CASSVSWADTQYF. The DNA of the CDR3 is TGTGCCAGCAGCGTTTCCTGGGCAGATACGCAGTATTTT.

The chain is built from TRBV6-1 and TRBJ2-5, with TRBD1 matching over 7 bases. Germline CDR1 is MNHNS and CDR2 is SASEGT. The CDR3 has 13 amino acids. V lost 8 bases, J lost 3 bases, and 6 bases stayed unmatched. Written as DNA, the CDR3 is TGTGCCAGCGTTTGGCAGGGGGAAGAGACCCAGTACTTC. Its protein is CASVWQGEETQYF.

Only a few counts were recorded for this clone. The chain uses TRBV9 and TRBJ1-2, with D perhaps TRBD1 (6 bases). The CDR3 is 11 amino acids. Germline-derived CDR1 and CDR2 are SGDLS and YYNGEE. The V end lost 3 bases, the J end lost 8 bases, and 8 bases lay between the germline ends. CDR3 sequence: CASSGGPGYTF. The CDR3 bases are TGTGCCAGCAGCGGGGGGCCCGGCTACACCTTC.

The chain links TRBV7-9 to TRBJ1-2, with 7 bases aligning to TRBD1. Germline assignment: CDR1 SEHNR and CDR2 FQNEAQ (reference sequence). V lost 2 bases to trimming and J lost 6 bases; unmatched junction nucleotides: 6. The CDR3 is 14 residues long. The CDR3 nucleotides read TGTGCCAGCAGCTTAAGCGGCGGACAGGATGGCTACACCTTC. Its protein product is CASSLSGGQDGYTF.

This chain uses TRBV5-4 with TRBJ2-1; 7 nucleotides line up with TRBD2. Germline CDR1 reads SGHNT; CDR2 reads YYREEE (reference sequence). This CDR3 region has 15 residues. V gave up 2 bases and J gave up 4 bases; unmatched junction bases: 6. The CDR3 region is CASSFFAGDYNEQFF. CDR3 DNA: TGTGCCAGCAGCTTCTTCGCGGGAGATTACAATGAGCAGTTCTTC.

This chain links TRBV7-9 with TRBJ1-5, with D hard to call. This CDR3 is 16 amino acids long. The V and J ends lost 5 bases and 2 bases respectively, with 16 bases between them. Germline lookup yields CDR1 SEHNR and CDR2 FQNEAQ (reference sequence). The CDR3 region has the DNA TGTGCCAGCAGCCCCGGGCCCCGCGGAGGCAATCAGCCCCAGCATTTT. Translating gives CASSPGPRGGNQPQHF.

The DNA for the CDR3 is TGTGCCAGCAGATTGGAGAGAACCTACGAGCAGTACTTC. Residues: CASRLERTYEQYF. J is TRBJ2-7 and V is TRBV6-5; D is uncertain. V was cut by 6 bases and J by 2 bases, with 11 bases left in between. This CDR3 contains 13 residues. Germline CDR1 and CDR2: MNHEY and SVGAGI.

This clone was recorded only once. This chain connects TRBV11-2 to TRBJ2-3; D is ambiguous. The germline V and J ends were trimmed by 4 bases and 4 bases, with 12 bases remaining between them. This CDR3 comprises 14 residues. The germline gives CDR1 SGHAT, CDR2 FQNNGV. The DNA of the CDR3 is TGTGCCAGCAGCTCCTCTCTAAGTCCAGATACGCAGTATTTT. As protein: CASSSSLSPDTQYF.